Shown below are 18 T cell receptor beta chains from a single sample sequenced in a study of blood T cell repertoires in COVID-19. The protocol was immunoSEQ multiplex PCR, while the TCRdb copy is restricted to in-frame clones and leaves out a portion. The sample has a few hundred thousand clones; 80% to 90% are singletons. The specimen was peripheral blood. These receptors were obtained from a woman in her fifties or sixties with acute or convalescent COVID-19.

The V gene is TRBV27, the J gene TRBJ1-4; D is possibly TRBD1 (5 bases). V lost 1 base to trimming and J lost 0 bases, with 6 bases between them. In germline, CDR1 is MNHEY, CDR2 SMNVEV (reference sequence). This CDR3 spans 15 amino acids. This chain's CDR3 is CASSLFRATNEKLFF. CDR3 coding DNA: TGTGCCAGCAGTTTATTCAGGGCAACTAATGAAAAACTGTTTTTT.

The V and J genes are TRBV27 and TRBJ1-1; D perhaps matches TRBD1 (5 bases). The CDR3 loop spans 15 amino acids. Trimming removed 4 bases from V and 4 bases from J, with 16 bases in between. Germline V gives CDR1 MNHEY, CDR2 SMNVEV (reference sequence). The CDR3 sequence is CASSSIPAGGTEAFF. In DNA, the CDR3 is TGTGCCAGCAGTTCCATCCCAGCCGGGGGCACTGAAGCTTTCTTT.

This clone has a count of ten or more. The V and J genes are TRBV5-6 and TRBJ1-6, with 12 bases identical to TRBD1. Trimming removed 1 base from V and 9 bases from J; junction bases left unmatched: 5. This CDR3 is 16 amino acids long. Germline loops: CDR1 SGHDT, CDR2 YYEEEE. CDR3 nucleotides: TGTGCCAGCAGCTTGTTTGGGACAGGGGGCAGTTCACCCCTCCACTTT. The encoded protein is CASSLFGTGGSSPLHF. The full variable domain, its missing parts supplied by reference TRBV5-6 and TRBJ1-6, is DAGVTQSPTHLIKTRGQQVTLRCSPKSGHDTVSWYQQALGQGPQFIFQYYEEEERQRGNFPDRFSGHQFPNYSSELNVNALLLGDSALYLCASSLFGTGGSSPLHFGNGTRLTVT.

The chain uses TRBV11-2 and TRBJ2-7; the D gene is possibly TRBD1 (6 bases). Deletions cut 7 bases from V and 2 bases from J, with 9 bases between. The CDR3 is 12 residues long. Germline CDR1 and CDR2: SGHAT and FQNNGV. Here the CDR3 DNA reads TGTGCCAGCAACCCAGGGGCCTACGAGCAGTACTTC. This translates into CASNPGAYEQYF.

This chain uses TRBV16 with TRBJ1-2, with TRBD1 matching over 7 bases. This CDR3 is 15 amino acids long. The V gene end was trimmed by 0 bases and the J gene end by 8 bases; junction bases not matched to a gene: 9. Germline V gene sequence: CDR1 KGHSY, CDR2 FQNENV. As DNA, the CDR3 is TGTGCCAGCAGCCAATCACAGGGGAATTTTGGGGGCTACACCTTC. Amino acids: CASSQSQGNFGGYTF. Full variable domain (remainder filled in from reference TRBV16 and TRBJ1-2): GEEVAQTPKHLVRGEGQKAKLYCAPIKGHSYVFWYQQVLKNEFKFLISFQNENVFDETGMPKERFSAKCLPNSPCSLEIQATKLEDSAVYFCASSQSQGNFGGYTFGSGTRLTVV.

This clone is a singleton in its sample. In DNA, the CDR3 is TGTGCCAGCAGCTTGGGAGTAGCGCCACAAGAGACCCAGTACTTC. Translating it yields CASSLGVAPQETQYF. V is TRBV5-4 and J is TRBJ2-5; tentatively, D is TRBD2 (5 bases). This CDR3 spans 15 amino acids. V was trimmed by 0 bases and J by 2 bases, leaving 11 bases between them. Germline-derived CDR1 and CDR2 are SGHNT and YYREEE (reference sequence).

This clone was counted once. CDR3 in amino acids: CASSSPGTGNEKLFF. The CDR3 DNA reads as TGTGCCAGCAGCTCTCCGGGGACAGGGAATGAAAAACTGTTTTTT. V is TRBV13 and J is TRBJ1-4; TRBD1 matches 9 bases. CDR3 length equals 15 residues. Trimming took 4 bases from V and 5 from J; bases not matched to a gene: 5. Germline V CDR1 and CDR2: PRHDT, FYEKMQ (reference sequence).

The rearrangement uses TRBV10-3 and TRBJ2-3; perhaps TRBD2 as D (5 bases). The CDR3 length is 15 residues. V lost 2 bases to trimming and J lost 12 bases, with 21 bases between them. Germline V gene sequence: CDR1 ENHRY, CDR2 SYGVKD. The CDR3 sequence is CAISEGRAGFGNQYF. The DNA for the CDR3 is TGTGCCATCAGTGAGGGACGGGCCGGCTTCGGGAATCAGTATTTT.

This chain links TRBV4-3 with TRBJ2-7; maybe TRBD1 (6 bases). The germline gives CDR1 LGHNA, CDR2 YSLEER. The CDR3 spans 14 residues. V dropped 1 base and J dropped 6 bases, with 13 bases sitting between them. CDR3 sequence: CASSQANTGREQYF. In nucleotides, the CDR3 is TGCGCCAGCAGCCAAGCAAATACAGGGCGCGAGCAGTACTTC.

Notes on this clone: The sample carries other DNA sequences with the same CDR3. V is TRBV12-3 or TRBV12-4 and J is TRBJ1-4, with D perhaps matching TRBD1 (5 bases). The germline V and J ends were trimmed by 2 bases and 7 bases, with 5 bases remaining between them. This CDR3 is built from 12 residues. CDR3 protein: CASSLRGEKLFF. The DNA for the CDR3 is TGTGCCAGCAGTTTAAGGGGTGAAAAACTGTTTTTT.

V and J are TRBV5-1 and TRBJ1-5; weak D call: TRBD1 (6 bases). The CDR3 loop spans 13 amino acids. Between the trimmed V and J ends, which lost 0 bases and 7 bases, there was a span of 8 bases. From germline, CDR1 is SGHRS and CDR2 YFSETQ. CDR3: CASSLEGVQPQHF. Here the CDR3 DNA reads TGCGCCAGCAGCTTGGAGGGGGTCCAGCCCCAGCATTTT.

The genes are TRBV11-2 and TRBJ2-3, with 8 nucleotides matching TRBD2. V was clipped by 4 bases and J by 2 bases; unmatched bases: 8. The CDR3 is 16 residues long. Germline V gene sequence: CDR1 SGHAT, CDR2 FQNNGV. CDR3 DNA sequence: TGTGCCAGCAGCTACCGAGTAGCGGGGTACACAGATACGCAGTATTTT. Its protein is CASSYRVAGYTDTQYF.

This clone has a handful of counts. The genes are TRBV10-1 and TRBJ2-2; weak D call: TRBD1 (6 bases). This CDR3 is built from 15 residues. The V gene's germline CDR1 is WNHNN and CDR2 SYGVQD (reference sequence). V shed 0 bases and J shed 2 bases, with 7 bases lying between them. As DNA, the CDR3 is TGCGCCAGCAGTGAGTCGGGACAAAACACCGGGGAGCTGTTTTTT. This sequence encodes CASSESGQNTGELFF.

The chain links TRBV4-3 to TRBJ1-5; D is uncertain. This CDR3 contains 13 residues. V was shortened by 0 bases and J by 4 bases, with 4 bases between the two germline ends. Looked up from germline, CDR1 is LGHNA and CDR2 is YSLEER. CDR3 bases: TGCGCCAGCAGCCAAGATCCTAATCAGCCCCAGCATTTT. Translating it yields CASSQDPNQPQHF.

In regard to this clone: This specimen includes other DNA sequences encoding the same CDR3. The chain links TRBV18 to TRBJ1-1, with no clear D. CDR1 KGHSH and CDR2 LQKENI come from the germline V gene. V lost 4 bases to trimming and J lost 1 base, with 7 bases between them. The CDR3 covers 13 residues. CDR3 in DNA: TGTGCCAGCTCACTCAGCGAGAACACTGAAGCTTTCTTT. Translation gives CASSLSENTEAFF. Full variable domain (missing parts from reference TRBV18 and TRBJ1-1): NAGVMQNPRHLVRRRGQEARLRCSPMKGHSHVYWYRQLPEEGLKFMVYLQKENIIDESGMPKERFSAEFPKEGPSILRIQQVVRGDSAAYFCASSLSENTEAFFGQGTRLTVV.

The chain has TRBV5-1 and TRBJ2-5; TRBD1 aligns across 7 bases. This CDR3 is 13 amino acids long. The germline gives CDR1 SGHRS, CDR2 YFSETQ. V was pared by 2 bases and J by 4 bases, with 2 bases of the junction left unmatched. For the CDR3, the DNA is TGCGCCAGCAGCTTACGGGACAGAGAGACCCAGTACTTC. As protein: CASSLRDRETQYF.

The gene calls are TRBV28 and TRBJ2-7; a weak D match, TRBD2 (5 bases). The germline V and J ends were trimmed by 10 bases and 2 bases, with 15 bases remaining between them. Looked up from germline, CDR1 is MDHEN and CDR2 is SYDVKM. This CDR3 is 13 amino acids long. The CDR3 DNA reads as TGTGCCACTACAATGGACTCCCCCTACGAGCAGTACTTC. It is translated as CATTMDSPYEQYF.

The V gene is TRBV6-5, the J gene TRBJ2-3; 7 bases fit TRBD2. The CDR3 contains 15 residues. V lost 7 bases to trimming and J lost 1 base; unmatched junction nucleotides: 8. The germline V gene encodes CDR1 MNHEY and CDR2 SVGAGI. The CDR3 sequence is CASNGGNTGTDTQYF. The CDR3 nucleotides read TGTGCCAGCAACGGGGGGAACACGGGCACAGATACGCAGTATTTT.